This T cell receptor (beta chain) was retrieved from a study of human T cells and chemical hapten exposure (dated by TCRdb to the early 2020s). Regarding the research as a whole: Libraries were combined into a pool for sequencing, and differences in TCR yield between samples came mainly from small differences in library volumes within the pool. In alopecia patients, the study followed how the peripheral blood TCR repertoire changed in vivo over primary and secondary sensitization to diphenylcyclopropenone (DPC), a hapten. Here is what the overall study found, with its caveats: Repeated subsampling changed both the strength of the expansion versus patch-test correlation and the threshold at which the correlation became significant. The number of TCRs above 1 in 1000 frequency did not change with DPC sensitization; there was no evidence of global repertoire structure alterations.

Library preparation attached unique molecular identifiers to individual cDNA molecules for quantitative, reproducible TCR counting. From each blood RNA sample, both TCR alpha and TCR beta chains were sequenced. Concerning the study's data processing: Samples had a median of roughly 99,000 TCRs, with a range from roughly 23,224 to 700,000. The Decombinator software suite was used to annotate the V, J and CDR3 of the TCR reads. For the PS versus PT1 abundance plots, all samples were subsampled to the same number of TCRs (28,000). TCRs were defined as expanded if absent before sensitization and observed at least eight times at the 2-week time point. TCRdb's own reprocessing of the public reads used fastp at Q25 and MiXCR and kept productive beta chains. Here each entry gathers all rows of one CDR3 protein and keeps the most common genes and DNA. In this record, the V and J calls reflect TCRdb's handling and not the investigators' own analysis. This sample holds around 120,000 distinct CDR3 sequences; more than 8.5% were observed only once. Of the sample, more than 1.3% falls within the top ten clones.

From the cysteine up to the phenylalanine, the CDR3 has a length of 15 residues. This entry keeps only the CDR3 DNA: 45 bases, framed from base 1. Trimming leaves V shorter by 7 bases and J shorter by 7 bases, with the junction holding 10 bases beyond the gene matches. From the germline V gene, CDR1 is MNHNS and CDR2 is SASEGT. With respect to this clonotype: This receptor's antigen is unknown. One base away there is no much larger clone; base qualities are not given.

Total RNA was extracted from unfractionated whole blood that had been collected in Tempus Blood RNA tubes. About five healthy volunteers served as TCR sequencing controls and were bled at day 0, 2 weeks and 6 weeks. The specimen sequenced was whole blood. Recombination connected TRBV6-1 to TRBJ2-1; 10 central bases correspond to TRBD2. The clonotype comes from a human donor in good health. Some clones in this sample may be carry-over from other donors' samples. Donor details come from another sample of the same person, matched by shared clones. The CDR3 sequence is CASIPWTSGGNEQFF. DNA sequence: TGTGCCAGCATCCCATGGACTAGCGGAGGAAATGAGCAGTTCTTC.